The source of this T cell receptor beta chain is a study of T cell changes during pregnancy in multiple sclerosis. Looked up from germline, CDR1 is SGHRS and CDR2 is YFSETQ. This CDR3 has 20 amino acids. The V segment lost 1 base and the J segment 0 bases; nucleotides outside the gene matches: 14. The data were produced by immunoSEQ multiplex PCR, yet TCRdb's version contains in-frame clones alone and is incomplete. Here the sample spans under 95,000 clones, 91% being singletons. The material sequenced was peripheral blood, taken after pregnancy. The TCR originated in a female donor in good health, enrolled as a control in a pregnancy study. V usage is TRBV5-1 and J usage is TRBJ2-2; 8 positions agree with TRBD2. The CDR3 DNA follows: TGCGCCAGCAGCTTGAAGGTTCTTTCAGCGGGGGTGGCGAACACCGGGGAGCTGTTTTTT. It codes for CASSLKVLSAGVANTGELFF.